This TCR beta chain derives from a study of shared clonotypes between healthy human individuals (dated by TCRdb to the early 2020s). The study in broad terms: The cohort comprised a couple of women and a few men aged 18 to 49 years. Per donor, three plates each were used for CD4 naive and CD4 memory, two for CD8 naive, and one for CD8 memory. To estimate repertoire size and how much clonotype sharing occurs between individuals, the study deeply sequenced the blood TCR repertoires of 5 or 6 healthy adults. Libraries were prepared and TCR repertoires were sequenced by different laboratories using diverse techniques, in order to increase sequencing depth and limit assay-specific biases. Leukapheresis yielded between about 0.94 and 10 billion PBMCs per donor.

For the CD8 naive samples, CD45RO-negative cells were positively selected for CCR7, yielding a CD45RA+CCR7+ population from which TemRA cells were excluded. The donors were healthy, HIV-negative adults who had no recently reported acute infections or vaccinations. All donors were Caucasian adults living in Nashville, Tennessee, USA. Blood was obtained by leukapheresis, after which PBMCs were separated by Ficoll-Histopaque density gradient centrifugation and cryopreserved in liquid nitrogen vapor phase. Purity and quantity of every magnetically sorted T cell population were checked by analytical flow cytometry. Genomic DNA was isolated from each sorted fraction and quantified by UV absorbance on a Nanodrop 2000c. The paper as a whole reports these results and caveats: Only blood was sampled, and tissue TCR repertoires likely differ from those in blood. Naive subsets generally had larger estimated clonotype richness than memory subsets did. Even with the large sequencing depth, rarefaction of the sorted-subset datasets indicated that sequencing was incomplete. The genetic and exposure-history diversity represented was limited by the small number of donors. Higher generation probabilities were observed for clonotypes shared by all four sorted-subset donors than for non-shared clonotypes. Across several donors, 4.5% to 6.5% of naive CD4, more than 3% of naive CD8, approximately 2.5% of memory CD4, and 0.4% of memory CD8 clonotypes were shared. Pairwise subsampling indicated that sequencing depth was expected to affect the degree of clonotype sharing among donors.

In regard to this clone: Its antigen specificity is not known. Its ends do not fully match the called genes, so a read error is possible.

The CDR3 runs 17 residues from the cysteine to the phenylalanine. The entry retains the CDR3 DNA only, 51 bases that are in frame from base 1. CDR1 and CDR2 were assigned from the germline V gene (reference sequence) as SSHAT and FNYEAQ. TCR CDR3 regions were amplified from genomic DNA by multiplex PCR using the deep immunoSEQ assay. Extracted genomic DNA from each cell subset was spread evenly across all wells of several immunoSEQ 96-well plates, with each plate serving as a replicate. For sorted subsets, 150 to 200 ng genomic DNA, equal to tens of thousands of T cell genomes, was loaded into each replicate PCR. Purified libraries were measured with a Qubit 3.0 fluorometer, size-checked on a Bioanalyzer 2100, and measured again with the KAPA Library Quantification kit. A separate single-read 150-cycle Illumina NextSeq 550 flow cell was used to sequence each immunoSEQ 96-well plate. In the authors' own workflow: Because the immunoSEQ output included only junctional sequences and no quality scores, the filtering could not be the same as the filtering used for full-length reads. Sequences were annotated with PyIR, a Python wrapper for IgBLAST v1.9, and V/J genes and CDR3 were assigned using IMGT germline references. Reads with weak V/J assignments (E-value above 1e-6), missing CDR3, stop codons, out-of-frame junctions, or ambiguous translated residues were removed. V3J clonotypes were defined as sequences sharing the same inferred V gene, J gene, and CDR3 amino acid sequence. Percentage overlap between repertoires was calculated by dividing the number of shared unique clonotypes by the size of the smaller repertoire. Richness of each repertoire was evaluated using RTK rarefaction, the Chao1 estimator, and Recon v2.1 estimates of unobserved clonotypes. OLGA was used to compute generation probabilities for all TCRbeta clonotypes that the gDNA method yielded from a few donors. The clones in this table, taken by TCRdb from immuneACCESS, are in-frame only. Not every clone is retained; where verified, under half of the shortfall comes from an unresolved V gene, and the cause of the rest is unknown. The DNA was the basis for D and trimming; V, J and clone size are from that table. This sample has some 1,900,000 clones in its table, and around 96% of those were observed once. The ten largest clones represent around 1.2% of the sample.

The chain is made from TRBV7-7 and TRBJ2-5; the D gene is perhaps TRBD1, on 6 matching bases. Sequencing was done on a sample of naive CD8+ T cells sorted from blood. This specimen's cell subset or site label, per the study, means: CD45RA+CCR7+. The clonotype comes from a man younger than 30 in good health. The CDR3 corresponds to CASSPLGVGTTQETQYF. Read as DNA, the sequence is TGTGCTAGCAGCCCACTAGGTGTGGGGACAACACAAGAGACCCAGTACTTC. With all but the CDR3 taken from the reference TRBV7-7 and TRBJ2-5 genes, the full variable domain is: GAGVSQSPRYKVTKRGQDVTLRCDPISSHATLYWYQQALGQGPEFLTYFNYEAQPDKSGLPSDRFSAERPEGSISTLTIQRTEQRDSAMYRCASSPLGVGTTQETQYFGPGTRLLVL.